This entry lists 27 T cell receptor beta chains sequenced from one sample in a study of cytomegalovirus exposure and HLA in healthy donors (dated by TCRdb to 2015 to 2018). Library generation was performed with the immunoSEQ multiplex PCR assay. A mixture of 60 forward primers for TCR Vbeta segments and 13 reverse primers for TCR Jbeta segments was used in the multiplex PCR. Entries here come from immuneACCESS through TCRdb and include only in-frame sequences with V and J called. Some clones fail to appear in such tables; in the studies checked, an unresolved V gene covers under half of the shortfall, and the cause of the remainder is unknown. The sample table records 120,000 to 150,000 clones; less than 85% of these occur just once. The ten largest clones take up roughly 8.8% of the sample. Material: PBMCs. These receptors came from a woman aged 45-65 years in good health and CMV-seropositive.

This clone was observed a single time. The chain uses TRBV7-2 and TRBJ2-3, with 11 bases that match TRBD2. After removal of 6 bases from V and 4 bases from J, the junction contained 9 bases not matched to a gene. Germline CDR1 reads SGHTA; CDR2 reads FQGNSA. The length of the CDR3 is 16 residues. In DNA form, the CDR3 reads TGTGCCAGCAGTTATAGCGGGGGGGCCGGCGCAGATACGCAGTATTTT. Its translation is CASSYSGGAGADTQYF.

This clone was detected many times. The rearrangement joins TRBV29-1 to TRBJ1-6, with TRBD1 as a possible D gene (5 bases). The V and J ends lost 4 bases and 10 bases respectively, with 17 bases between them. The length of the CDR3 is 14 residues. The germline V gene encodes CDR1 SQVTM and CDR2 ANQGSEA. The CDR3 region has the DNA TGCAGCGTTGGTGAGGCTGGAGCAGGGTCACCCCTCCACTTT. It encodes CSVGEAGAGSPLHF.

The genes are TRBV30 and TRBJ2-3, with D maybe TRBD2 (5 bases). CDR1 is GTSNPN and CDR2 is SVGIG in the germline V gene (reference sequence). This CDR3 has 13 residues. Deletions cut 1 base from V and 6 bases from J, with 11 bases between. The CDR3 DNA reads TGTGCCTGGAGTGGGGGTAGCGTCGATACGCAGTATTTT. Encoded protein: CAWSGGSVDTQYF.

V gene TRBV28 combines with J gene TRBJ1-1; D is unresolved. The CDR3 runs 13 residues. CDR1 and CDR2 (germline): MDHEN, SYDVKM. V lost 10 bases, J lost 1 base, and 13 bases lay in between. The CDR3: CATYRYGNTEAFF. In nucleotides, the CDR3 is TGTGCCACCTACCGATACGGGAACACTGAAGCTTTCTTT.

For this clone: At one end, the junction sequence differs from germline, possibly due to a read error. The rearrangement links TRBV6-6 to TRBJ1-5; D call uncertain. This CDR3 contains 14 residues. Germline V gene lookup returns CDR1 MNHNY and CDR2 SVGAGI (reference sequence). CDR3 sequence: CASSYGAGLQPRHF. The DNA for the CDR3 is TGTGCCAGCAGTTATGGTGCTGGGCTCCAGCCCCGGCATTTT.

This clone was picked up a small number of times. The CDR3 nucleotides read TGTGCCAGCAGCTTACAGCGGGACATCGGCCACGAGCAGTACTTC. It encodes CASSLQRDIGHEQYF. The chain uses TRBV11-2 and TRBJ2-7; tentatively, D is TRBD2 (7 bases). This CDR3 is built from 15 residues. The V gene lost 2 bases and the J gene lost 5 bases, with 16 bases spanning the gap. Looked up from germline, CDR1 is SGHAT and CDR2 is FQNNGV.

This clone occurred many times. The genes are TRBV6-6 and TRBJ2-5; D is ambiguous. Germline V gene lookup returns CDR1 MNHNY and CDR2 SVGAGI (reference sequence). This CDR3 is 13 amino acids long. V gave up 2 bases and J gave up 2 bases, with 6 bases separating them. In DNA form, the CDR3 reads TGTGCCAGCAGTTACGTCACACAAGAGACCCAGTACTTC. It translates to CASSYVTQETQYF.

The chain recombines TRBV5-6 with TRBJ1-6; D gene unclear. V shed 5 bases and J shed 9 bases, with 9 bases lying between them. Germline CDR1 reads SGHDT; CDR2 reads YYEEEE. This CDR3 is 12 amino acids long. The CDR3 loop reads CASRGRGSPLHF. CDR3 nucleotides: TGTGCCAGCAGGGGCCGGGGTTCACCCCTCCACTTT.

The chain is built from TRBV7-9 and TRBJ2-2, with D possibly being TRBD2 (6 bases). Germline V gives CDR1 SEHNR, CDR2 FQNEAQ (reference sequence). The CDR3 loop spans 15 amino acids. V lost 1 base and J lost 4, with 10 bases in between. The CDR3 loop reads CASSLGGGGTGELFF. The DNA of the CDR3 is TGTGCCAGCAGCTTAGGGGGAGGAGGCACCGGGGAGCTGTTTTTT.

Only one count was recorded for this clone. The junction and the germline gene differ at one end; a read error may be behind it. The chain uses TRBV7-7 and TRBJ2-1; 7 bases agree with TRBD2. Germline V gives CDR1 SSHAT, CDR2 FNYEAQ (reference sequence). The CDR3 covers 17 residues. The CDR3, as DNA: TGTGCTAGCAGCTTAGGTCTGGGAGGGGCGGGGTACAATGAGCAGTTCTTC. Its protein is CASSLGLGGAGYNEQFF.

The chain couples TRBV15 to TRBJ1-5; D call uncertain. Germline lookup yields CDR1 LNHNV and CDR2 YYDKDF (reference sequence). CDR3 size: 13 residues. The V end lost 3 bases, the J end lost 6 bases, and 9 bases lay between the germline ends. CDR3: CATSRIRSQPQHF. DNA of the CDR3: TGTGCCACCAGCAGGATCCGGAGTCAGCCCCAGCATTTT.

CDR3 protein: CASSLTGTGFYGYTF. The DNA of the CDR3 is TGTGCCAGCAGTTTGACCGGGACAGGGTTCTATGGCTACACCTTC. The chain links TRBV27 to TRBJ1-2, with 9 bases that match TRBD1. The CDR3 length is 15 residues. Looked up from germline, CDR1 is MNHEY and CDR2 is SMNVEV (reference sequence). V lost 3 bases to trimming and J lost 4 bases; unmatched junction nucleotides: 6.

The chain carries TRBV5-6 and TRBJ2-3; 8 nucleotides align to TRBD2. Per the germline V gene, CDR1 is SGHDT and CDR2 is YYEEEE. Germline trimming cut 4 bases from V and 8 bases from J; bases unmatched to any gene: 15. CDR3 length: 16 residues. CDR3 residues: CASSLEDGGGSGTQYF. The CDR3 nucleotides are TGTGCCAGCAGCCTCGAGGACGGGGGGGGGTCCGGTACGCAGTATTTT.

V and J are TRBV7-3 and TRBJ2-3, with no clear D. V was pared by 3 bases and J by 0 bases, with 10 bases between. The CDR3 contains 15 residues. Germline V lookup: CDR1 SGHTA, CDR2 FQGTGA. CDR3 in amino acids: CASSFTATSTDTQYF. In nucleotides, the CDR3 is TGTGCCAGCAGCTTCACAGCTACCAGCACAGATACGCAGTATTTT.

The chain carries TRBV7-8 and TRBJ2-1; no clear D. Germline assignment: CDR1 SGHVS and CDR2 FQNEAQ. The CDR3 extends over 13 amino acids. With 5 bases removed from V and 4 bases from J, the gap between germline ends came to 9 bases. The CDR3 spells CASSRGVYNEQFF. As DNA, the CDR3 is TGTGCCAGCAGCCGAGGAGTTTACAATGAGCAGTTCTTC.

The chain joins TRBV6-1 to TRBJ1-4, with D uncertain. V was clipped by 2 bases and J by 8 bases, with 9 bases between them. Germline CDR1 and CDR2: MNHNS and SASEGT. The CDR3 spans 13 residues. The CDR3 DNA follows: TGTGCCAGCAGTGAACTCTCAGTGGAAAAACTGTTTTTT. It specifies CASSELSVEKLFF.

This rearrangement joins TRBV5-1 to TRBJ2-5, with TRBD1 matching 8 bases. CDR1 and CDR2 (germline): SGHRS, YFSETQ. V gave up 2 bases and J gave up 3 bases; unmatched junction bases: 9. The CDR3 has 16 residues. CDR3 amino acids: CASSFHPQGGEETQYF. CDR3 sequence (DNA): TGCGCCAGCAGCTTTCATCCACAGGGGGGTGAAGAGACCCAGTACTTC.

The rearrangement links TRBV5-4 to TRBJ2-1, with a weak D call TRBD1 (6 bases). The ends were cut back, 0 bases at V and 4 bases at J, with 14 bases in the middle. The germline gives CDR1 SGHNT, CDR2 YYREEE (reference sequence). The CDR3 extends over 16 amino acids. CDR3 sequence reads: CASSLAGTRGYNEQFF. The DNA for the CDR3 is TGTGCCAGCAGCTTGGCCGGGACAAGGGGATACAATGAGCAGTTCTTC.

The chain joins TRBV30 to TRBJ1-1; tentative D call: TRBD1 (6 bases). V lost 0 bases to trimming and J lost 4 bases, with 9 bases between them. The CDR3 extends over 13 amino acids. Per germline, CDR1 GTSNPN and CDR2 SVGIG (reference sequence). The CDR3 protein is CAWSVLGGTEAFF. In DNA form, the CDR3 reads TGTGCCTGGAGTGTACTAGGGGGCACTGAAGCTTTCTTT.

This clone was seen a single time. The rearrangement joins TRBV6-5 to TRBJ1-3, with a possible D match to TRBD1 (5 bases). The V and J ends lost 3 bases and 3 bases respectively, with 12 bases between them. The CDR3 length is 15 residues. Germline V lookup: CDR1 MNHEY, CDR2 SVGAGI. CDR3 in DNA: TGTGCCAGCAGTTATAGCCAGGGAGGTGGAAACACCATATATTTT. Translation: CASSYSQGGGNTIYF.

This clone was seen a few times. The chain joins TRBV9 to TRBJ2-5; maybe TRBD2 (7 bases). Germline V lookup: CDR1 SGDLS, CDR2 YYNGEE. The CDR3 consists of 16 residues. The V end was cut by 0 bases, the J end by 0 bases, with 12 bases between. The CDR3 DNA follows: TGTGCCAGCAGCGTAGCTGGGGGGGGCTACCAAGAGACCCAGTACTTC. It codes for CASSVAGGGYQETQYF. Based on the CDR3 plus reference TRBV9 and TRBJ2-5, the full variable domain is DSGVTQTPKHLITATGQRVTLRCSPRSGDLSVYWYQQSLDQGLQFLIQYYNGEERAKGNILERFSAQQFPDLHSELNLSSLELGDSALYFCASSVAGGGYQETQYFGPGTRLLVL.

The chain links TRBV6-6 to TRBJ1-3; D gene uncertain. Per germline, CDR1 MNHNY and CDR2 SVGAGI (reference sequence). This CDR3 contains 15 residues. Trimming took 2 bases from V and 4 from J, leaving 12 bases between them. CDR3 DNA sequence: TGTGCCAGCAGTTACGTGGCCCTCTCCGGAAACACCATATATTTT. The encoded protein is CASSYVALSGNTIYF.

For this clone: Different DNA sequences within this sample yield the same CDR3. The CDR3 loop reads CAWSARTGNQPQHF. The CDR3 DNA reads as TGTGCCTGGAGTGCGCGGACAGGGAATCAGCCCCAGCATTTT. This sequence joins TRBV30 and TRBJ1-5, with 8 positions matching TRBD1. The CDR3 is 14 amino acids. The V and J ends lost 1 base and 4 bases, in that order; junction bases with no gene match: 3. CDR1 is GTSNPN, CDR2 SVGIG, per germline (reference sequence).

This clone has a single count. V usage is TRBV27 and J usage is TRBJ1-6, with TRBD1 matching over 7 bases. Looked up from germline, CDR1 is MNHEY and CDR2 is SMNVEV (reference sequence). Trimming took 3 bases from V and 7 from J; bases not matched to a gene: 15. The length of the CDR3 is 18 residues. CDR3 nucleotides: TGTGCCAGCAGTTTGGGGTGGATCAGGGACAGCGGAAATTCACCCCTCCACTTT. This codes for CASSLGWIRDSGNSPLHF.

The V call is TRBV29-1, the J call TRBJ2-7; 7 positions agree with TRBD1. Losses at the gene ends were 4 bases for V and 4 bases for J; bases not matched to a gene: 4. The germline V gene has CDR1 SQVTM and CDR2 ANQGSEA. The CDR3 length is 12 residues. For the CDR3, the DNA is TGCAGCGTTGGGGGACAGCAATACGAGCAGTACTTC. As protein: CSVGGQQYEQYF.

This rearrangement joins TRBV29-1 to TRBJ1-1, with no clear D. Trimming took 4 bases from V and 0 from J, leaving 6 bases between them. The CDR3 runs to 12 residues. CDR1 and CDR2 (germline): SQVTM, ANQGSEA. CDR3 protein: CSVGFMNTEAFF. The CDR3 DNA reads TGCAGCGTTGGTTTTATGAACACTGAAGCTTTCTTT.

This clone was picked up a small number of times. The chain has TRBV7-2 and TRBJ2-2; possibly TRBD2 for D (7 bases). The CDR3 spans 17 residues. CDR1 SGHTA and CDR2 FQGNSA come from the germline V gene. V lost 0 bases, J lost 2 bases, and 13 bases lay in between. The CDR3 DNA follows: TGTGCCAGCAGCTTAGCACTGCGGGGGCCAAACACCGGGGAGCTGTTTTTT. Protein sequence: CASSLALRGPNTGELFF.